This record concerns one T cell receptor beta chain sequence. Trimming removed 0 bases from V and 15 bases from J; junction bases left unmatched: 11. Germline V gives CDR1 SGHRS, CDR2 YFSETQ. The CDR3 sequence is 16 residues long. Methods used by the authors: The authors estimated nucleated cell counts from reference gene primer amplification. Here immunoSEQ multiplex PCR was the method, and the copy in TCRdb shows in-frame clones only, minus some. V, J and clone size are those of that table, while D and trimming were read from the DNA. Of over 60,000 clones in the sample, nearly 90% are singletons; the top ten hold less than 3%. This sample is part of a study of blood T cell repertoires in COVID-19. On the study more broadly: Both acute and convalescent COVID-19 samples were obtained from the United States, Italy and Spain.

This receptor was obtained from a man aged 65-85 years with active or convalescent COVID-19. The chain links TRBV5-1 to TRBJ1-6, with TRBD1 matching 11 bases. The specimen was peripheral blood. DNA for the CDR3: TGCGCCAGCAGCTTGGATACGGGACAGGGGGTTTCAGGCCTCCACTTT. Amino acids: CASSLDTGQGVSGLHF.